This T cell receptor beta chain was sequenced during a study of TIL therapy for anti-PD-1-resistant metastatic lung cancer (dated by TCRdb to the early 2020s). Context from the whole study: Tumors were harvested before any PD-1/PD-L1 blockade; patients then received nivolumab, and those progressing received lymphodepletion, expanded TIL infusion and IL-2. Enrolled patients had a median age of roughly 54 years (range roughly 38-75) and a median tumor PD-L1 proportion score of 6% to 6.5%. Most of the cohort had lung adenocarcinoma, including four EGFR-mutant tumors and two ALK-rearranged tumors, and half of the patients were either current or former smokers. Across the cohort, whole-exome sequencing showed a median non-synonymous tumor mutation burden of more than 1.3 mutations per megabase. T cell receptor beta sequencing of tumor and peripheral blood was used to follow clonotypes across the tumor, the expanded TIL product and serial blood samples.

From the cysteine through the phenylalanine, the CDR3 covers 14 amino acids. Only the CDR3 part of the read is kept: 42 bases, read in frame from the first base. V was cut back by 8 bases and J by 4 bases, leaving a gap of 14 bases between them. The germline V gene (reference sequence) sets CDR1 to MNHEY and CDR2 to SMNVEV. Using bias-controlled multiplex PCR with the immunoSEQ v3 hsTCRB kit, the TCR beta CDR3 regions were amplified from genomic DNA. TCR libraries were sequenced on an Illumina NextSeq 500 to 2 million to 2.5 million read pairs for survey level or about 5-6.5 million for deep level. The source study handled its data this way. Clonality was reported by immunoSEQ Analyzer software, which also assigned V, D and J genes and filtered out non-productive sequences. Repertoires were compared using productive Simpson clonality and Morisita overlap index of productive TRB rearrangements between infused TIL and blood. For each clone in blood, the absolute clonotype count was estimated by multiplying the lymphocyte count by the CD3+ fraction and by the clone's productive frequency. TCRdb carries this immuneACCESS record with in-frame sequences only. Its versions omit some clonotypes, under half of them owing to an unresolved V gene in the studies checked, with the rest unexplained. For V, J and clone size, that table is used; D and trimming come from the DNA. The sample table holds 30,000 or so clones, of which just under 75% were seen once. Of the sample, 2.5% to 3% is held by the ten largest clones.

Interpreted using the paper, the time point label stands for: pre-treatment sample, taken before nivolumab and TIL therapy. Adults with stage 4 NSCLC were enrolled from October 2017 to January 2020 in a dual-center phase I trial. The samples were obtained from a phase I trial that was single-arm and open-label and tested tumor-infiltrating lymphocyte therapy combined with nivolumab in advanced non-small cell lung cancer. Mononuclear cells from blood collected in EDTA tubes were isolated on a Ficoll gradient and snap-frozen as pellets, and DNA was then extracted using a Qiagen mini-prep kit. As for this clone: This receptor's antigen is unknown. It has no much larger one-base neighbor in the sample; base qualities were not kept.

Results the study describes overall, beyond this receptor: The baseline peripheral repertoire was partially replaced by infused TIL clonotypes, which then decayed over months, and no apparent association between persistence and response was found. The study protocol defined all tumor marker inferences as exploratory. The cohort was highly selected, including more treatment-naive, never-smoker and oncogene-addicted patients than is typical, which limits generalizability.

The TCR was taken from a woman between 30 and 85 years old with non-small cell lung cancer. The chain is made from TRBV27 and TRBJ2-2, and perhaps TRBD1 as D gene, on 5 matching bases. The starting material was blood, obtained at baseline. The nucleotide sequence reads as follows: TGTGCCAGCCGCGGATGGGGCCGCACCGGGGAGCTGTTTTTT. Translated, this is CASRGWGRTGELFF.